What follows are 27 T cell receptor beta chains derived from one specimen sequenced in a study of OX40 agonist ivuxolimab in advanced cancers. Generated by immunoSEQ multiplex PCR, the TCRdb table keeps only in-frame clones and is missing some. The sample includes tens of thousands of clones, 90% seen only once; the top ten take 26%. Sequences were derived from CD4+ or CD8+ T cells sorted from blood, sampled in a trial of the OX40 agonist ivuxolimab. The origin of the receptors is an adult with an advanced solid tumor such as melanoma, head and neck, liver or kidney cancer.

The chain carries TRBV28 and TRBJ2-5; perhaps TRBD2 as D (5 bases). V lost 3 bases, J lost 0 bases, and 8 bases lay in between. Germline V CDR1 and CDR2: MDHEN, SYDVKM. This CDR3 region has 14 residues. DNA of the CDR3: TGTGCCAGCAGTTTCGGAGCGGACCAAGAGACCCAGTACTTC. This codes for CASSFGADQETQYF.

The chain has TRBV25-1 and TRBJ2-7; 9 nucleotides agree with TRBD1. V shed 4 bases and J 4 bases; nucleotides not matched to a gene: 8. Germline V CDR1 and CDR2: MGHDK, SYGVNS. The CDR3 extends over 15 amino acids. The CDR3 DNA is TGTGCCAGCAGTGGATGGACAGGGGCTAGGTACGAGCAGTACTTC. Translating it yields CASSGWTGARYEQYF.

The gene calls are TRBV28 and TRBJ2-7; 10 bases are a match to TRBD1. With 6 bases clipped from V and 2 bases from J, the junction kept 28 bases outside the gene matches. The CDR3 totals 22 residues. Germline assignment: CDR1 MDHEN and CDR2 SYDVKM. The CDR3, as DNA: TGTGCCAGCAGCCCCCCCAGGGACAGGGGAGAGCATCGGGCCAGTGGGACCTACGAGCAGTACTTC. Protein sequence: CASSPPRDRGEHRASGTYEQYF.

V is TRBV4-2 and J is TRBJ2-3, with TRBD2 matching over 14 bases. The junction had 9 bases not matched to a gene; V was cut back by 11 bases and J by 2 bases. Germline CDR1 and CDR2: LGHNA and YNFKEQ. CDR3 length: 16 residues. For the CDR3, the DNA is TGTGCCGCGCGACTAGCGGGGGGGCAGGACACAGATACGCAGTATTTT. Protein: CAARLAGGQDTDTQYF.

The chain carries TRBV5-1 and TRBJ1-4, with D tentatively TRBD1 (5 bases). Trimming stripped 4 bases from V and 0 bases from J, with 10 bases between. The CDR3 is 15 amino acids. Germline loops: CDR1 SGHRS, CDR2 YFSETQ. The CDR3 loop is CASSPMTATNEKLFF. CDR3 sequence (DNA): TGCGCCAGCAGCCCGATGACAGCAACTAATGAAAAACTGTTTTTT.

CDR3 residues: CASSSELAGGHNEQFF. In DNA form, the CDR3 reads TGTGCCAGCAGCTCGGAGTTGGCGGGGGGCCACAATGAGCAGTTCTTC. This chain joins TRBV7-6 and TRBJ2-1; 8 bases match TRBD2. CDR1 is SGHVS, CDR2 FNYEAQ, per germline. The CDR3 length is 16 residues. With 4 bases clipped from V and 5 bases from J, the junction kept 10 bases outside the gene matches.

V is TRBV19 and J is TRBJ1-5; D unresolved. Trimming removed 6 bases at V and 4 bases at J, with 10 bases between. Germline V gene lookup returns CDR1 LNHDA and CDR2 SQIVND (reference sequence). This CDR3 spans 13 amino acids. This CDR3 is CASSPRGNQPQHF. In DNA, the CDR3 is TGTGCCAGTAGCCCCCGGGGTAATCAGCCCCAGCATTTT.

The chain is built from TRBV7-9 and TRBJ2-1; D is perhaps TRBD1 or TRBD2 (6 bases each). This CDR3 has 15 amino acids. Germline V gene sequence: CDR1 SEHNR, CDR2 FQNEAQ (reference sequence). The V end lost 6 bases, the J end lost 4 bases, and 16 bases lay between the germline ends. The CDR3 DNA reads as TGTGCCAGCAGGGGCACGGGGGCCCCGTACAATGAGCAGTTCTTC. This encodes CASRGTGAPYNEQFF.

The chain carries TRBV5-6 and TRBJ2-7, with D possibly being TRBD2 (6 bases). CDR1 is SGHDT and CDR2 is YYEEEE in the germline V gene. V shed 1 base and J shed 3 bases, with 8 bases lying between them. This CDR3 is built from 13 residues. CDR3 residues: CASSLKAGYEQYF. The CDR3 DNA reads TGTGCCAGCAGCTTGAAAGCGGGCTACGAGCAGTACTTC.

This chain joins TRBV29-1 and TRBJ2-7; D is possibly TRBD1 (7 bases). V gave up 4 bases and J gave up 3 bases, with 16 bases separating them. Germline V lookup: CDR1 SQVTM, CDR2 ANQGSEA. The CDR3 extends over 14 amino acids. CDR3 sequence reads: CSVGGRTGGYEQYF. The CDR3 region has the DNA TGCAGCGTTGGGGGGAGGACAGGAGGCTACGAGCAGTACTTC.

The chain is built from TRBV13 and TRBJ2-7, with D perhaps matching TRBD2 (6 bases). The germline V and J ends were trimmed by 5 bases and 5 bases, with 19 bases remaining between them. Germline V gives CDR1 PRHDT, CDR2 FYEKMQ (reference sequence). The CDR3 spans 15 residues. The CDR3 sequence: CASSTTRLGRHEQYF. The CDR3 nucleotides read TGTGCCAGCAGCACTACCAGGTTGGGGAGGCACGAGCAGTACTTC.

V is TRBV5-1 and J is TRBJ1-6; 8 bases agree with TRBD1. V lost 2 bases to trimming and J lost 5 bases; unmatched junction nucleotides: 3. Germline values: CDR1 SGHRS, CDR2 YFSETQ. The CDR3 totals 15 residues. Written as DNA, the CDR3 is TGCGCCAGCAGCTTCCTGACAGGGGATAATTCACCCCTCCACTTT. Translation: CASSFLTGDNSPLHF.

Points on this clone: In the same sample, other DNA sequences code for this CDR3. The CDR3: CASSPSYNEQFF. In nucleotides, the CDR3 is TGTGCCAGTAGTCCAAGTTACAATGAGCAGTTCTTC. The chain links TRBV19 to TRBJ2-1; D gene ambiguous. Germline-derived CDR1 and CDR2 are LNHDA and SQIVND (reference sequence). The CDR3 spans 12 residues. Trimming cost V 5 bases and J 4 bases, with 6 bases left between them.

The chain combines TRBV29-1 with TRBJ2-3; TRBD2 matches at 7 bases. Germline V gives CDR1 SQVTM, CDR2 ANQGSEA. V trimming: 6 bases; J trimming: 2 bases; junction bases outside the gene matches: 8. This CDR3 has 14 amino acids. The CDR3 protein is CSVGGRPSTDTQYF. As DNA, the CDR3 is TGCAGCGTCGGGGGGAGACCCTCCACAGATACGCAGTATTTT.

The chain employs TRBV5-4 and TRBJ2-7, with D tentatively TRBD2 (5 bases). This CDR3 has 15 amino acids. V was clipped by 0 bases and J by 5 bases, with 15 bases between them. Germline V gene lookup returns CDR1 SGHNT and CDR2 YYREEE (reference sequence). The CDR3: CASSLGVATRDEQYF. The DNA for the CDR3 is TGTGCCAGCAGCTTGGGGGTAGCGACCAGAGACGAGCAGTACTTC.

The chain is built from TRBV6-6 and TRBJ1-1; D gene unclear. V lost 5 bases to trimming and J lost 0 bases, with 7 bases between them. The CDR3 is 13 amino acids. Germline V CDR1 and CDR2: MNHNY, SVGAGI (reference sequence). CDR3 nucleotide sequence: TGTGCCAGCAGTACGGGGTTGAACACTGAAGCTTTCTTT. Amino acid sequence: CASSTGLNTEAFF.

The chain employs TRBV13 and TRBJ2-1; a weak D match, TRBD2 (5 bases). The V end was cut by 7 bases, the J end by 0 bases, with 13 bases between. The CDR3 covers 15 residues. Germline V lookup: CDR1 PRHDT, CDR2 FYEKMQ (reference sequence). The DNA for the CDR3 is TGTGCCAGCACTAGAGCGGACCTCTCCTACAATGAGCAGTTCTTC. Translated, it gives CASTRADLSYNEQFF.

The chain links TRBV27 to TRBJ1-6, with 9 bases fitting TRBD1. The CDR3 consists of 13 residues. Germline CDR1 reads MNHEY; CDR2 reads SMNVEV (reference sequence). Germline trimming cut 6 bases from V and 10 bases from J; bases unmatched to any gene: 4. The CDR3 DNA follows: TGTGCCAGCAGCGGACAGGGGAGGTCACCCCTCCACTTT. It encodes CASSGQGRSPLHF.

The rearrangement links TRBV27 to TRBJ2-1; D unresolved. Germline assignment: CDR1 MNHEY and CDR2 SMNVEV (reference sequence). Trimming cost V 5 bases and J 3 bases, with 14 bases left between them. The CDR3 is 15 amino acids. CDR3 region: CASSPVAGYYNEQFF. CDR3 sequence (DNA): TGTGCCAGCAGTCCCGTAGCAGGATACTACAATGAGCAGTTCTTC.

The CDR3: CASSLDRGEGGELFF. As DNA, the CDR3 is TGTGCCAGCTCCCTGGACAGGGGCGAAGGGGGGGAGCTGTTTTTT. This chain joins TRBV6-6 and TRBJ2-2; 9 nucleotides match TRBD1. This CDR3 contains 15 residues. Germline CDR1 and CDR2: MNHNY and SVGAGI (reference sequence). J lost 8 bases, V lost 8 bases, and 12 bases had no gene match.

This chain connects TRBV6-5 to TRBJ1-4; 9 positions agree with TRBD1. CDR1 MNHEY and CDR2 SVGAGI come from the germline V gene. The ends lost 2 bases at V and 2 bases at J; junction bases unmatched: 0. The CDR3 extends over 15 amino acids. This CDR3 reads CASSYGTGTNEKLFF. The DNA of the CDR3 is TGTGCCAGCAGTTACGGGACAGGGACTAATGAAAAACTGTTTTTT.

The chain uses TRBV2 and TRBJ1-1, with D maybe TRBD1 (5 bases). Trimming stripped 4 bases from V and 4 bases from J, with 10 bases between. The germline V gene encodes CDR1 SNHLY and CDR2 FYNNEI. The CDR3 is 13 amino acids. The CDR3 DNA reads as TGTGCCAGCAGTGTGACAGCCGGCACTGAAGCTTTCTTT. The encoded protein is CASSVTAGTEAFF.

The chain uses TRBV5-5 and TRBJ1-3, with a possible D match to TRBD1 (6 bases). This CDR3 spans 18 amino acids. With 0 bases removed from V and 0 bases from J, the gap between germline ends came to 16 bases. CDR1 SGHKS and CDR2 YYEKEE come from the germline V gene (reference sequence). The CDR3 DNA reads as TGTGCCAGCAGCTTGGGGACAGTACGAGGTTACTCTGGAAACACCATATATTTT. This codes for CASSLGTVRGYSGNTIYF. Filled out from reference TRBV5-5 and TRBJ1-3, the complete variable domain reads DAGVTQSPTHLIKTRGQQVTLRCSPISGHKSVSWYQQVLGQGPQFIFQYYEKEERGRGNFPDRFSARQFPNYSSELNVNALLLGDSALYLCASSLGTVRGYSGNTIYFGEGSWLTVV.

The gene calls are TRBV5-1 and TRBJ1-3; no reliable D call. V was shortened by 0 bases and J by 0 bases, with 4 bases between the two germline ends. Germline CDR1 is SGHRS and CDR2 is YFSETQ. The CDR3 spans 14 residues. The CDR3 nucleotides read TGCGCCAGCAGCTTGGTAGGCTCTGGAAACACCATATATTTT. It codes for CASSLVGSGNTIYF.

The chain uses TRBV5-6 and TRBJ2-7, with 7 bases that match TRBD1. V dropped 4 bases and J dropped 1; count of bases not matched to a gene: 5. Looked up from germline, CDR1 is SGHDT and CDR2 is YYEEEE. CDR3 length: 14 residues. The CDR3 sequence: CASSLDRASYEQYF. DNA of the CDR3: TGTGCCAGCAGCCTAGACAGGGCGTCCTACGAGCAGTACTTC.

The rearrangement joins TRBV13 to TRBJ2-7; a weak D match, TRBD1 (7 bases). The CDR3 consists of 12 residues. Germline CDR1 is PRHDT and CDR2 is FYEKMQ (reference sequence). Between the trimmed V and J ends, which lost 4 bases and 4 bases, there was a span of 8 bases. The DNA for the CDR3 is TGTGCCAGCAGCTCAGGGGGGTACGAGCAGTACTTC. Amino acids: CASSSGGYEQYF.

The rearrangement joins TRBV2 to TRBJ2-7, with TRBD2 matching 10 bases. Germline-derived CDR1 and CDR2 are SNHLY and FYNNEI. The CDR3 covers 16 residues. V lost 4 bases, J lost 0 bases, and 6 bases stayed unmatched. DNA for the CDR3: TGTGCCAGCAGTGCTGAGACTAGCGGGTACTCCTACGAGCAGTACTTC. It translates to CASSAETSGYSYEQYF.